This T cell receptor beta chain was identified during a study of T cells after yellow fever vaccination. Overall study: Fractions with few cells were prepared using SMART-Seq v4 Ultra Low Input. General study findings and limits: Abundant clonotypes (contaminants from the bulk population) could be present in FACS-sorted repertoires. It was the secondary response that reached its peak faster, day 5 versus 15, but it was weaker.

By 5'RACE template switching, TCR cDNA was produced, with a universal primer site and UMIs added in the process. MiXCR, applied by TCRdb to the 5' RACE reads, yields one record per CDR3 protein. The profile shows approximately 300,000 distinct CDR3 sequences, over 8% of them singletons. Concerning this clonotype itself: What it binds is unknown.

Sample: PBMCs, taken on the day of the first yellow fever vaccination. This TCR came from a man between 18 and 29 years old who received the YFV17D yellow fever vaccine.

The CDR3 sequence is CASRIRALTNEKLFF. The CDR3 region has the DNA TGTGCCAGCAGGATTAGGGCCTTGACTAATGAAAAACTGTTTTTT. The J gene is TRBJ1-4, the V gene TRBV27; D unresolved. The V gene's germline CDR1 is MNHEY and CDR2 SMNVEV (reference sequence). V was trimmed by 6 bases and J by 2 bases, leaving 13 bases between them. The CDR3 loop spans 15 amino acids.